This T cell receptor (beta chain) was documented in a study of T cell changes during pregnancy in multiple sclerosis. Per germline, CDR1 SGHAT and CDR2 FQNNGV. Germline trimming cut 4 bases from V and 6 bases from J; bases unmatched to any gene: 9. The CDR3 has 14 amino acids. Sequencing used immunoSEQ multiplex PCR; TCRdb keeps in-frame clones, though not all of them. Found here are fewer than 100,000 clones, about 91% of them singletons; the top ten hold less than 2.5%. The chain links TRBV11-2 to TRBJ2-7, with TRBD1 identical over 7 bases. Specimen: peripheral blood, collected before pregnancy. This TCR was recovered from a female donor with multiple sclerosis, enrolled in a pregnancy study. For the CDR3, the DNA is TGTGCCAGCAGCTCGCGACAGGGTGATGGCGAGCAGTACTTC. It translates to CASSSRQGDGEQYF.